The source of this T cell receptor (beta chain) is a study of cytomegalovirus exposure and HLA in healthy donors. Overall study findings and caveats: Some TCR beta chains (over 150 of them) were listed as cytomegalovirus-associated. Later examination showed HLA-associated TCR beta chains had greater clonal expansion than equally common others.

This clone was recorded once. Its matching antigen is unknown. This CDR3 has 13 residues. V lost 5 bases to trimming and J lost 4 bases; unmatched junction nucleotides: 2. Germline V gene data show CDR1 as MNHEY and CDR2 as SMNVEV (reference sequence). The PCR contained 60 Vbeta and 13 Jbeta primers. Assay: immunoSEQ multiplex PCR; the TCRdb copy retains only in-frame clones and omits some. In the table there are about 99,000 clones, more than 75% of which are singletons. The source is a woman between 18 and 29 years old in good health and CMV-seropositive. The specimen sequenced was PBMCs. This chain joins TRBV27 and TRBJ1-2, with 9 bases that match TRBD1. The CDR3 loop reads CASSATGGYGYTF. In DNA, the CDR3 is TGTGCCAGCAGTGCGACAGGGGGCTATGGCTACACCTTC.